This T cell receptor beta chain was sequenced in a study of OX40 agonist ivuxolimab in advanced cancers. The assay was immunoSEQ multiplex PCR, and TCRdb's table has in-frame clones only and misses some. The sample records approximately 40,000 clones, around 84% being singletons. The material was CD4+ or CD8+ T cells sorted from blood, obtained in a trial of the OX40 agonist ivuxolimab. The TCR was taken from an adult with an advanced solid tumor such as melanoma, head and neck, liver or kidney cancer.

The DNA for the CDR3 is TGTGCCAGCAGTTTATCCCCCTGGACAGGGGGTTATTACACTGAAGCTTTCTTT. Translating gives CASSLSPWTGGYYTEAFF. The V and J genes are TRBV27 and TRBJ1-1; TRBD1 matches at 10 bases. The CDR3 runs to 18 residues. V trimming: 0 bases; J trimming: 3 bases; junction bases outside the gene matches: 10. Germline loops: CDR1 MNHEY, CDR2 SMNVEV (reference sequence).